This T cell receptor (beta chain) was sequenced during a study of regulatory T cells in long-lasting Graves disease. The CDR3 has 16 amino acids. V shed 5 bases and J shed 3 bases, with 17 bases lying between them. Libraries of TCR beta came from iRepertoire HTBI primers plus Arm-PCR of CDR3 regions. TCRdb reanalysed the multiplex PCR reads using MiXCR and keeps one entry per CDR3 protein. The data contain about 610,000 distinct CDR3 sequences, about 16% of them seen just once; the ten biggest clones take up 12%. Time point of the sample: newly diagnosed GD, antithyroid drugs for less than 3 months. The authors made the TCR library using RNA they extracted from PBMCs. A further study also used this sample, focusing on T cells in Graves' hyperthyroidism and ophthalmopathy. That source adds: Graves' hyperthyroidism was deemed stable given no ophthalmopathy progression within 18 months. Hyperthyroidism in the patients, aged 18 to 65, was newly diagnosed and under 2 months in duration.

Sequencing was performed on peripheral blood mononuclear cells (PBMCs), taken at new diagnosis, from a patient treated with antithyroid drugs. The clonotype originates from a young man with Graves disease. This chain links TRBV12-3 or TRBV12-4 with TRBJ1-5; a possible D gene is TRBD1 (6 bases). This CDR3 is CASSESGVGPNQPQHF. CDR3 coding DNA: TGTGCCAGCAGTGAGTCAGGGGTGGGCCCCAATCAGCCCCAGCATTTT.